Described below is a single TCR beta chain sequence and its context. Antigen unknown. TCRdb passed the reads through MiXCR, listing each CDR3 protein once. The sample consists of around 430,000 distinct CDR3 sequences, 42% of them appearing once. The data derive from a study of T cell repertoires in cytomegalovirus infection. In the study overall: CMV epitopes used comprised recently identified HLA-C-restricted ones and well-studied HLA-B-restricted ones. Public TCR beta signatures marked donors with CMV infection and the matching HLA.

Trimming stripped 2 bases from V and 3 bases from J, with 11 bases between. The germline CDR1 and CDR2 sequences are WSHSY and SAAADI. This CDR3 is built from 14 residues. Study-level results: The response measured ex vivo was dominated by TCR beta clonotypes (HLA-C-restricted and CMV-specific). People with CMV and the relevant HLA were identified by cumulative public TCR beta family frequency.

The sequence was obtained from a human donor in good health (CMV status not recorded). Some clones in this sample may be carry-over from other donors' samples. Sequences were derived from cultured PBMCs, sampled from culture after CMV antigen stimulation. J is TRBJ2-7 and V is TRBV10-2; no reliable D call. The CDR3 sequence: CASSENSGDYEQYF. CDR3 sequence (DNA): TGCGCCAGCAGTGAGAACTCTGGAGACTACGAGCAGTACTTC.